This TCR beta chain was observed in a study of Tregs in tolerant kidney transplant recipients. Across the whole study: CFSE-labeled recipient PBMCs were cultured less than 7 days with irradiated graft donor PBMCs, then FACS-sorted.

The table came from immunoSEQ multiplex PCR; TCRdb's copy has only in-frame clones and leaves some out. The sample contains 4,000 or so clones, 45% to 70% of which appear only once. Details on this clone: Its antigen is unknown.

The ends were cut back, 1 base at V and 2 bases at J, with 10 bases in the middle. Germline CDR1 SGHVS, CDR2 FNYEAQ. The CDR3 spans 15 residues. Points from the study as a whole: Biological reproducibility was not directly addressed in this study.

This receptor was identified in a human donor in good health. The J gene is TRBJ2-3, the V gene TRBV7-6; D uncertain. The source material was CD8+ T cells from blood cultured with allogeneic cells. The DNA for the CDR3 is TGTGCCAGCAGCTTAGAGGCCACCCCCACAGATACGCAGTATTTT. Its protein is CASSLEATPTDTQYF. Full variable domain (missing parts from reference TRBV7-6 and TRBJ2-3): GAGVSQSPRYKVTKRGQDVALRCDPISGHVSLYWYRQALGQGPEFLTYFNYEAQQDKSGLPNDRFSAERPEGSISTLTIQRTEQRDSAMYRCASSLEATPTDTQYFGPGTRLTVL.